This TCR beta chain emerged from a study of shared clonotypes between healthy human individuals. Terminally differentiated effector memory CD45RA+ cells were excluded by CCR7 positive selection of CD45RO-negative cells. The V end lost 1 base, the J end lost 7 bases, and 16 bases lay between the germline ends. CDR1 is LGHNA, CDR2 YSLEER, per germline. The CDR3 length is 15 residues. General observations from the study: Specimens sampled were limited to blood, with tissue repertoires likely differing. Clonotype sharing among donors was expected to depend on sequencing depth.

The repertoire was sequenced with immunoSEQ multiplex PCR; TCRdb's copy has only in-frame clones and lacks some. The repertoire has 2 million to 2.5 million clones, under 95% of them found once; the top ten carry under 2%. As concerns this clone: Its specificity is unknown.

The rearrangement joins TRBV4-3 to TRBJ1-2; perhaps TRBD1 as D (6 bases). Sequencing was done on a sample of naive CD8+ T cells from PBMCs. The source of this sequence is a man younger than 35 in good health. Some clones in this sample may be carry-over from other donors' samples. The CDR3 coding sequence is TGCGCCAGCAGCCAAGGGGCGACAGGTGGATCTGGCTACACCTTC. This codes for CASSQGATGGSGYTF.